The entry below gives a single TCR beta chain sequence along with its context. Per the germline V gene, CDR1 is SGHRS and CDR2 is YFSETQ. There are 13 residues in the CDR3. Trimming removed 4 bases from V and 5 bases from J, with 9 bases in between. The data belong to a study of blood T cell repertoires in COVID-19. The wider study: The cDNA or gDNA used as material had been derived from T cells, B-cell-depleted T cells, or PBMCs.

The table came from immunoSEQ multiplex PCR; TCRdb's copy has only in-frame clones and leaves some out. The sample comprises approximately 27,000 clones, roughly nine tenths of which are singletons, and 10% rests with the top ten. The chain carries TRBV5-1 and TRBJ2-2, with a tentative D call TRBD1 (6 bases). This receptor was identified in a man aged 55 to 70 with acute or convalescent COVID-19. Sequenced material: peripheral blood. CDR3 DNA: TGCGCCAGCAGCCACGGACAGACCGGGGAGCTGTTTTTT. Residues: CASSHGQTGELFF.